These T cell receptor beta chains were read from a single sample in a study of pediatric ulcerative colitis. Data came from immunoSEQ multiplex PCR; TCRdb stores just in-frame clones and leaves some out. In the table there are tens of thousands of clones, 65% to 80% of which are singletons. Material: gut tissue. Receptors were obtained from a boy younger than 18 with severe ulcerative colitis. Both conserved end residues are part of each CDR3. The D gene is left open where the match is weak. For some rows the clone size is stated as once, few or many, or as a class when expanded; others skip it.

clone size,V gene,J gene,D gene,CDR3 protein,CDR3 DNA
.,TRBV7-9,TRBJ2-7,.,CASRPVTLEDEQYF,TGTGCCAGCAGACCTGTGACATTAGAAGACGAGCAGTACTTC
.,TRBV7-2,TRBJ2-7,.,CASSLRYEQYF,TGTGCCAGCAGCTTACGGTACGAGCAGTACTTC
once,TRBV28,TRBJ2-7,.,CASSPPTYEQYF,TGTGCCAGCAGTCCTCCGACCTACGAGCAGTACTTC
.,TRBV28,TRBJ1-1,.,CASSLWGGTEAFF,TGTGCCAGCAGTTTATGGGGGGGGACTGAAGCTTTCTTT
few,TRBV19,TRBJ2-1,.,CASSGRRASSYNEQFF,TGTGCCAGTAGTGGTCGGAGGGCGAGCTCCTACAATGAGCAGTTCTTC
.,TRBV6-1,TRBJ2-1,.,CASRRWGGENEQFF,TGTGCCAGCAGGCGGTGGGGGGGCGAGAATGAGCAGTTCTTC
once,TRBV5-6,TRBJ1-6,.,CASSWPTDASPLHF,TGTGCCAGCAGCTGGCCAACGGACGCTTCACCCCTCCACTTT
.,TRBV27,TRBJ1-1,.,CASSSGGTSRAFF,TGTGCCAGCAGTTCTGGGGGCACTTCTAGAGCTTTCTTT
.,TRBV6-6,TRBJ1-6,TRBD1,CASRVTGGGNSPLHF,TGTGCCAGCAGGGTTACAGGGGGCGGTAATTCACCCCTCCACTTT
.,TRBV5-1,TRBJ2-1,.,CASSVDSGAYNEQFF,TGCGCCAGCAGCGTTGATAGTGGGGCCTACAATGAGCAGTTCTTC
.,TRBV5-1,TRBJ2-2,TRBD2,CASSWLADTGELFF,TGCGCCAGCAGCTGGCTAGCGGACACCGGGGAGCTGTTTTTT
.,TRBV2,TRBJ1-2,.,CASSVSQNPNYGYTF,TGTGCCAGCAGTGTCTCCCAGAATCCTAACTATGGCTACACCTTC
once,TRBV2,TRBJ2-7,.,CASSAKSYEQYF,TGTGCCAGCAGTGCAAAATCCTACGAGCAGTACTTC
.,TRBV6-5,TRBJ1-5,TRBD1,CASSSAGGPQHF,TGTGCCAGCAGTTCGGCAGGGGGGCCCCAGCATTTT
.,TRBV19,TRBJ1-2,.,CASQGPQGEKNYGYTF,TGTGCCAGCCAAGGACCACAGGGTGAAAAAAACTATGGCTACACCTTC
.,TRBV5-1,TRBJ1-2,.,CASSPGGPIYGYTF,TGCGCCAGCAGCCCGGGGGGACCAATCTATGGCTACACCTTC
.,TRBV21-1,TRBJ2-7,.,CASSPGLFEQYF,TGTGCCAGCAGCCCCGGGTTATTCGAGCAGTACTTC
.,TRBV5-4,TRBJ1-5,TRBD1,CASSNRGSNQPQHF,TGTGCCAGCAGCAACAGGGGTAGCAATCAGCCCCAGCATTTT
.,TRBV11-1,TRBJ2-1,.,CASSEHEAAKDGEQFF,TGTGCCAGCAGCGAGCACGAGGCGGCAAAGGACGGTGAGCAGTTCTTC
.,TRBV6-5,TRBJ2-3,.,CARQRARQGYF,TGTGCCAGACAGAGGGCTAGACAAGGGTATTTT
.,TRBV7-6,TRBJ2-1,TRBD1,CASSNPGQISYNEQFF,TGTGCCAGCAGTAACCCGGGACAGATCTCCTACAATGAGCAGTTCTTC
.,TRBV11-2,TRBJ2-7,TRBD1,CASSFQTGARDEQYF,TGTGCCAGCAGCTTTCAAACAGGGGCCCGAGACGAGCAGTACTTC
.,TRBV4-2,TRBJ2-7,.,CASSHLKYGRGLSSYEQYF,TGTGCCAGCAGCCATCTTAAATACGGCAGGGGCCTGAGCTCCTACGAGCAGTACTTC
.,TRBV20-1,TRBJ2-7,.,CSASSIGHQYF,TGCAGTGCTAGTTCGATAGGACACCAGTACTTC
.,TRBV2,TRBJ1-1,.,CATLTREEKRAFF,TGTGCCACCCTAACCAGAGAAGAGAAACGGGCTTTCTTT
few,TRBV6-1,TRBJ1-1,.,CASSASSLNTEAFF,TGTGCCAGCAGTGCGAGCAGTTTGAACACTGAAGCTTTCTTT
.,TRBV9,TRBJ1-1,.,CASSVKGSEDTEAFF,TGTGCCAGCAGCGTAAAAGGGTCGGAGGACACTGAAGCTTTCTTT
.,TRBV5-5,TRBJ2-7,.,CASSLAHDGTYEQYF,TGTGCCAGCAGCTTGGCACATGACGGAACCTACGAGCAGTACTTC